One and the same sample provided the 18 T cell receptor beta chains below, sequenced in a study of blood T cells in healthy people across ages. Then a second PCR, running about 6 to 12 cycles, was carried out with a sample-barcoded 5' primer and a J-beta primer mix. Via MiXCR, TCRdb re-called the 5' RACE reads, giving one row per CDR3 protein. The table records around 990,000 distinct CDR3 sequences, 35% to 45% of them present only once. The sample comprised blood. The receptors derive from a man aged 18-30 years in good health.

This clonotype was observed once. At one end, the junction sequence differs from germline, possibly due to a read error. V and J are TRBV4-3 and TRBJ2-5, with D maybe TRBD2 (5 bases). This CDR3 has 13 amino acids. The germline V gene encodes CDR1 LGHNA and CDR2 YSLEER. The CDR3, as DNA: TGCGCCAGCAACCAAGGGAGATGGGAGACCCAGTACTTC. This encodes CASNQGRWETQYF.

In its sample, this clonotype was seen a few times. The rearrangement links TRBV20-1 to TRBJ1-5; D not certain. CDR3 length: 12 residues. V lost 3 bases, J lost 4 bases, and 7 bases lay in between. Per germline, CDR1 DFQATT and CDR2 SNEGSKA (reference sequence). CDR3 nucleotides: TGCAGTGCTAGGGTGAGAAATCAGCCCCAGCATTTT. Amino acid sequence: CSARVRNQPQHF.

The CDR3 reads CASTRPAFTGELFF. CDR3 in DNA: TGTGCCAGCACCCGTCCAGCTTTCACCGGGGAGCTGTTTTTT. This chain links TRBV28 with TRBJ2-2; no reliable D call. V lost 7 bases to trimming and J lost 4 bases, with 13 bases between them. The CDR3 totals 14 residues. The germline CDR1 and CDR2 sequences are MDHEN and SYDVKM. Combining the CDR3 with reference TRBV28 and TRBJ2-2 gives the whole variable domain DVKVTQSSRYLVKRTGEKVFLECVQDMDHENMFWYRQDPGLGLRLIYFSYDVKMKEKGDIPEGYSVSREKKERFSLILESASTNQTSMYLCASTRPAFTGELFFGEGSRLTVL.

As concerns this clonotype: One end of the junction fails to match germline, which may point to a read error. CDR3 residues: CASSQVEQQANYSYTF. As DNA, the CDR3 is TGTGCCAGCAGCCAAGTAGAGCAGCAAGCTAACTATAGCTACACCTTC. The rearrangement links TRBV3-1 to TRBJ1-2; D is unclear. The CDR3 is 16 amino acids. Germline CDR1 reads LGHDT; CDR2 reads YNNKEL (reference sequence).

In this sample, this clonotype turned up a few times. This chain connects TRBV7-9 to TRBJ2-7; D gene uncertain. V dropped 4 bases and J dropped 4 bases, with 14 bases sitting between them. CDR1 and CDR2 (germline): SEHNR, FQNEAQ (reference sequence). The CDR3 is 14 residues long. Written as DNA, the CDR3 is TGTGCCAGCAGCTCAATTGCGGTCCCTTACGAGCAGTACTTC. This codes for CASSSIAVPYEQYF.

The CDR3 nucleotides are TGTGCCAGCAGCGCCGACAGGGGATTCGGAAACACCATATATTTT. Protein: CASSADRGFGNTIYF. The V gene is TRBV9, the J gene TRBJ1-3; 8 positions match TRBD1. Germline values: CDR1 SGDLS, CDR2 YYNGEE. J lost 4 bases, V lost 3 bases, and 6 bases had no gene match. The CDR3 runs to 15 residues.

This clonotype was seen a handful of times. The chain has TRBV28 and TRBJ2-5; perhaps TRBD1 as D (6 bases). The V end lost 4 bases, the J end lost 3 bases, and 18 bases lay between the germline ends. Germline V gene lookup returns CDR1 MDHEN and CDR2 SYDVKM. CDR3 length: 16 amino acids. The CDR3 DNA reads TGTGCCAGCAGTTCCTCGGGACAAATTATCGAAGAGACCCAGTACTTC. Translated, it gives CASSSSGQIIEETQYF.

This chain joins TRBV5-4 and TRBJ2-2, with D uncertain. Germline-derived CDR1 and CDR2 are SGHNT and YYREEE (reference sequence). The germline V and J ends were trimmed by 0 bases and 1 base, with 10 bases remaining between them. This CDR3 spans 16 amino acids. The CDR3 nucleotides are TGTGCCAGCAGCTTGGGCCTCAACTTGAACACCGGGGAGCTGTTTTTT. Amino acid sequence: CASSLGLNLNTGELFF.

In this sample, this clonotype turned up a few times. V is TRBV6-4 and J is TRBJ1-5; 7 nucleotides agree with TRBD1. This CDR3 is built from 15 residues. V gave up 2 bases and J gave up 6 bases; unmatched junction bases: 7. Germline CDR1 MRHNA, CDR2 SNTAGT. As DNA, the CDR3 is TGTGCCAGCAGTGACGAAGGGGGCATCGGTCAGCCCCAGCATTTT. Protein sequence: CASSDEGGIGQPQHF.

The rearrangement uses TRBV29-1 and TRBJ1-4; D not resolved. Germline CDR1 is SQVTM and CDR2 is ANQGSEA. The V end lost 1 base, the J end lost 3 bases, and 0 bases lay between the germline ends. CDR3 size: 11 residues. Written as DNA, the CDR3 is TGCAGCGTTGAAGCTAATGAAAAACTGTTTTTT. Its protein is CSVEANEKLFF.

The J gene is TRBJ1-1, the V gene TRBV4-1; 9 nucleotides align to TRBD1. After removal of 2 bases from V and 3 bases from J, the junction contained 13 bases not matched to a gene. In germline, CDR1 is MGHRA, CDR2 YSYEKL. This CDR3 has 18 amino acids. CDR3 loop: CASSQTGGFSSGDTEAFF. The CDR3 coding sequence is TGCGCCAGCAGCCAAACAGGGGGCTTCTCTAGCGGGGACACTGAAGCTTTCTTT.

This clonotype was seen a single time. The chain links TRBV12-3 or TRBV12-4 to TRBJ1-2, with TRBD1 identical over 7 bases. The CDR3 loop spans 16 amino acids. V shed 2 bases, J shed 1 base, and the junction held 7 bases outside the gene matches. The CDR3 DNA reads TGTGCCAGCAGTTTACAAAGAACAGGGGATAACTATGGCTACACCTTC. This codes for CASSLQRTGDNYGYTF.

This chain connects TRBV27 to TRBJ1-2, with TRBD1 identical over 8 bases. Germline loops: CDR1 MNHEY, CDR2 SMNVEV (reference sequence). Germline trimming cut 6 bases from V and 6 bases from J; bases unmatched to any gene: 12. This CDR3 has 15 residues. The CDR3 is CASRTGQGGNDGYTF. Written as DNA, the CDR3 is TGTGCCAGCAGGACCGGACAGGGTGGGAACGATGGCTACACCTTC.

This chain links TRBV5-1 with TRBJ1-2, with 8 bases matching TRBD1. Germline CDR1 and CDR2: SGHRS and YFSETQ. J lost 6 bases, V lost 2 bases, and 6 bases had no gene match. The CDR3 totals 14 residues. The DNA of the CDR3 is TGCGCCAGCAGCTTAGACAGGGGTCAGGATGGCTACACCTTC. As protein: CASSLDRGQDGYTF.

This clonotype was observed a few times. The chain joins TRBV12-3 or TRBV12-4 to TRBJ2-3; the D gene is possibly TRBD1 (7 bases). V was trimmed by 3 bases and J by 8 bases, leaving 12 bases between them. The CDR3 contains 13 residues. The CDR3 protein is CASSFGGQTTQYF. CDR3 coding DNA: TGTGCCAGCAGTTTCGGGGGACAGACTACGCAGTATTTT.

The rearrangement links TRBV7-2 to TRBJ2-3, with D perhaps TRBD2 (5 bases). Trimming stripped 0 bases from V and 7 bases from J, with 11 bases between. The length of the CDR3 is 14 residues. Germline CDR1 and CDR2: SGHTA and FQGNSA. The chain's CDR3 is CASSLAGSGNTQYF. For the CDR3, the DNA is TGTGCCAGCAGCTTAGCCGGTTCGGGAAATACGCAGTATTTT.

There are a few counts of this clonotype. CDR3 region: CASSGDRGFKEKLFF. In nucleotides, the CDR3 is TGTGCCAGCAGTGGTGACAGGGGTTTTAAGGAAAAACTGTTTTTT. The V and J genes are TRBV12-3 or TRBV12-4 and TRBJ1-4; 8 nucleotides line up with TRBD1. The V gene end was trimmed by 5 bases and the J gene end by 8 bases; junction bases not matched to a gene: 10. The CDR3 length is 15 residues.

This clonotype has only a few counts. The chain has TRBV20-1 and TRBJ1-5; unclear D gene. Germline V gene sequence: CDR1 DFQATT, CDR2 SNEGSKA (reference sequence). This CDR3 is 14 amino acids long. V shed 1 base and J shed 2 bases, with 9 bases lying between them. DNA for the CDR3: TGCAGTGCTAGAGTTGGTGGCGGCAATCAGCCCCAGCATTTT. Protein: CSARVGGGNQPQHF.